This T cell receptor (beta chain) was captured in a study of T cell repertoires in cytomegalovirus infection. A word on this clonotype: Its cognate antigen is unknown.

TCRdb called the reads again in MiXCR, with one record for every CDR3 protein. The data hold 160,000 or so distinct CDR3 sequences, with less than 25% observed a single time. V was cut by 0 bases and J by 5 bases, with 13 bases left in between. The germline CDR1 and CDR2 sequences are GTSNPN and SVGIG (reference sequence). This CDR3 has 14 residues. J is TRBJ1-1 and V is TRBV30; D is ambiguous. The clonotype comes from a human donor in good health (CMV status not recorded). Some clones in this sample may be carry-over from other donors' samples. The material sequenced was CD8+ T cells from cultured PBMCs, taken from culture after CMV antigen stimulation. The CDR3 nucleotides read TGTGCCTGGAGTGTAATCCCCGGCGGGACTGAAGCTTTCTTT. Its protein is CAWSVIPGGTEAFF.